This T cell receptor beta chain was sequenced in a study of neoadjuvant nivolumab and ipilimumab in lung cancer. Study-level information: Patients got nivolumab 3 mg/kg on days 1, 15 and 29; combination added ipilimumab 1 mg/kg day 1.

Turning to this clone: Its antigen remains unknown.

TCRdb keeps only in-frame clones here, not all; method: immunoSEQ multiplex PCR. Of 6,400 or so clones in the sample, approximately 65% were seen once. The study's findings and limits: Higher pretherapy blood TCR richness went with higher resected-tumor richness. Pathologic regression was not significantly tied to TCR clonality. TCR richness and clonality were higher in tumors than adjacent uninvolved lung.

This CDR3 contains 12 residues. Germline V gene sequence: CDR1 SGHTA, CDR2 FQGTGA. Trimming took off 5 bases at V and 5 bases at J, with 9 bases between the two ends. The receptor was derived from an adult with non-small cell lung cancer. The sequencing here drew on tumor tissue, taken after neoadjuvant nivolumab, alone or with ipilimumab, at or shortly before surgery. V usage is TRBV7-3 and J usage is TRBJ2-5, with D perhaps matching TRBD1 (6 bases). CDR3: CASSQGFETQYF. Written as DNA, the CDR3 is TGTGCCAGCAGCCAGGGGTTTGAGACCCAGTACTTC.